Detailed here is one T cell receptor (beta chain). Its antigen is as yet unknown. Patients were all untreated before their thyroid surgery. Per the study methods: Variation in CDR3 across clinicopathological groups served as the basis for constructing a distant-metastasis classifier in papillary thyroid cancer. TCRdb redid the clone calls on the PCR reads using MiXCR. The V and J calls reflect TCRdb's pipeline rather than the authors' work. The data show under 4,000 clones, about a third seen once. These data are taken from a study of metastatic and nonmetastatic thyroid tumors. Looking at the study overall: Malignant and benign thyroid patients had repertoires compared in peripheral blood and tumor or nodule tissue. Whole-study findings and limits: It was reportedly found that TCR beta diversity was significantly higher in malignant thyroid tumors than in benign nodules, a difference seen in both blood and tumor samples.

V lost 0 bases and J lost 9, with 9 bases in between. Per the germline V gene, CDR1 is SGHDN and CDR2 is FVKESK. The CDR3 has 12 amino acids. This chain links TRBV14 with TRBJ2-7; D not certain. The sequenced material came from adjacent normal tissue. This TCR was sampled from a male donor with papillary thyroid cancer or a benign thyroid nodule (not recorded which). Some clones in this sample may be carry-over from other donors' samples. The CDR3 DNA follows: TGTGCCAGCAGCCAAGATAACTCGGTGCAGTACTTC. This gives the protein CASSQDNSVQYF.